A single T cell receptor beta chain is shown here with its context. Its target is not known. Clones were read by immunoSEQ multiplex PCR, and TCRdb kept only the in-frame ones, dropping some. The sample yields 93,000 or so clones, 88% seen once. This sample was included in a study of T cell responses to AZD1222 COVID-19 vaccine. About the research overall: Second-dose recipients at about 4 or about 12 weeks were treated as one pooled group.

CDR1 and CDR2 (germline): MNHEY, SMNVEV (reference sequence). With V trimmed by 4 bases and J by 0 bases, 2 bases remained unmatched. The CDR3 contains 14 residues. General study points: The span of vaccine-associated CD4 TCRs extended across spike, with dominance at 160-218 and 743-854. Nearly half of spike-specific TCRs reportedly go after variant regions that carry no mutations.

The chain joins TRBV27 to TRBJ1-1, with 7 bases fitting TRBD1. The input for sequencing was peripheral blood, taken on day 0 of AZD1222 vaccination. The TCR originated in an adult in good health. The CDR3 DNA follows: TGTGCCAGCAGTTCAGGACAGGTGAACACTGAAGCTTTCTTT. This codes for CASSSGQVNTEAFF.